This T cell receptor beta chain was identified during a study of CD8+ T cells in alopecia areata. Sorting of PBMCs yielded the CD4+ and CD8+ T cells. Investigators isolated RNA and reverse transcribed it into cDNA to act as the sequencing template. The assay was immunoSEQ multiplex PCR, and TCRdb's table has in-frame clones only and misses some. The table records around 50,000 clones, around 96% of them present only once. The CDR3 totals 13 residues. V was shortened by 4 bases and J by 1 base, with 7 bases between the two germline ends. Germline V gene sequence: CDR1 SGDLS, CDR2 YYNGEE. This specimen was CD8+ T cells sorted from blood, taken at week 0. The receptor was derived from a human donor with alopecia areata. This chain joins TRBV9 and TRBJ2-3; D ambiguous. The CDR3 loop is CASSPGGTDTQYF. The CDR3 DNA follows: TGTGCCAGCAGCCCAGGAGGCACAGATACGCAGTATTTT.